This TCR beta chain was retrieved from a study of cytotoxic CD8 clonotypes in ibrutinib-treated CLL. In this sample, this clone turned up once. Genomic DNA for TCR beta libraries, about 1.8 micrograms, came from cryopreserved PBMCs. TCRdb's table, derived via immunoSEQ multiplex PCR, lists solely in-frame clones and lacks some. The data contain tens of thousands of clones, around nine tenths of them seen just once; the ten biggest clones take up approximately 3.1%. This CDR3 contains 14 residues. Trimming shortened V by 7 bases and J by 0 bases, and 12 bases separated the two germline ends. The V gene's germline CDR1 is LNHDA and CDR2 SQIVND (reference sequence).

The specimen was PBMCs, collected after 12 months of ibrutinib treatment. The clonotype comes from a human donor with chronic lymphocytic leukemia. This rearrangement joins TRBV19 to TRBJ1-1, with no clear D. In DNA, the CDR3 is TGTGCCAGTATAGGTTGGGCGGTGAACACTGAAGCTTTCTTT. It specifies CASIGWAVNTEAFF.